This passage covers 14 T cell receptor beta chains from one sample sequenced in a study of vaccination and CD4 T cells after COVID-19. Specified treatment: approximately nine-day PBMC culture with coronavirus spike peptide pools or control peptides (ViraFEST assay). An Oncomine TCR Beta short-read assay was used to sequence the DNA from cultured CD4+ T cells. Each CDR3 protein is one row after TCRdb ran MiXCR on the PCR reads. The table lists about 3,100 distinct CDR3 sequences, 77% of them singletons. Antigens of these TCRs are unknown. Sequenced: CD4+ T cells from blood, cultured in vitro. The receptor set was obtained from a human donor who had recovered from COVID-19.

This rearrangement joins TRBV18 to TRBJ1-1; D is possibly TRBD1 (6 bases). CDR1 KGHSH and CDR2 LQKENI come from the germline V gene. Between the trimmed V and J ends, which lost 3 bases and 0 bases, there was a span of 11 bases. The CDR3 spans 15 residues. CDR3 in DNA: TGTGCCAGCTCACCGAGGACAGAGATGAACACTGAAGCTTTCTTT. Its protein is CASSPRTEMNTEAFF.

The sample holds one count of this clonotype. The gene calls are TRBV29-1 and TRBJ2-7; the match to TRBD1 covers 9 bases. With 4 bases clipped from V and 1 base from J, the junction kept 2 bases outside the gene matches. The CDR3 contains 13 residues. Germline CDR1 and CDR2: SQVTM and ANQGSEA. The CDR3 loop reads CSVVGTGSYEQYF. DNA for the CDR3: TGCAGCGTTGTAGGGACAGGGTCCTACGAGCAGTACTTC.

The chain employs TRBV27 and TRBJ2-7; D is possibly TRBD1 (5 bases). Looked up from germline, CDR1 is MNHEY and CDR2 is SMNVEV (reference sequence). The CDR3 length is 14 residues. V shed 3 bases and J shed 5 bases, with 14 bases lying between them. The CDR3 nucleotides are TGTGCCAGCAGTTTGGGCAGGGCCTTCGACGAGCAGTACTTC. Protein: CASSLGRAFDEQYF.

CDR3 nucleotide sequence: TGTGCCATCAGTGACAGGGGAAACACCGGGGAGCTGTTTTTT. The encoded protein is CAISDRGNTGELFF. This chain uses TRBV10-3 with TRBJ2-2; tentatively, D is TRBD1 (6 bases). There are 14 residues in the CDR3. Germline V gene lookup returns CDR1 ENHRY and CDR2 SYGVKD. V was clipped by 3 bases and J by 2 bases, with 7 bases between them.

The chain combines TRBV29-1 with TRBJ2-1; tentatively, D is TRBD2 (6 bases). The CDR3 sequence is 14 residues long. Germline V gene data show CDR1 as SQVTM and CDR2 as ANQGSEA. The V gene lost 4 bases and the J gene lost 5 bases, with 15 bases spanning the gap. The CDR3 here is CSVGAGGVHNEQFF. The CDR3 DNA reads TGCAGCGTTGGGGCCGGCGGGGTCCACAATGAGCAGTTCTTC.

The sample holds a few counts of this clonotype. This sequence joins TRBV24-1 and TRBJ1-5; maybe TRBD1 (6 bases). The CDR3 consists of 17 residues. The ends were cut back, 2 bases at V and 4 bases at J, with 17 bases in the middle. Germline V gene lookup returns CDR1 KGHDR and CDR2 SFDVKD. The CDR3 DNA follows: TGTGCCACCAGTGATTCGGACAGCCCCCAGTATAATCAGCCCCAGCATTTT. Protein product: CATSDSDSPQYNQPQHF.

The chain has TRBV6-2 or TRBV6-3 and TRBJ2-3; D gene ambiguous. Germline V CDR1 and CDR2: MNHEY, SVGEGT. The V gene lost 5 bases and the J gene lost 5 bases, with 14 bases spanning the gap. The CDR3 length is 14 residues. CDR3 sequence: CASSNDPARDTQYF. The CDR3 DNA follows: TGTGCCAGCAGTAATGACCCCGCCCGAGATACGCAGTATTTT.

This chain links TRBV2 with TRBJ1-2; 10 bases are a match to TRBD1. J lost 8 bases, V lost 3 bases, and 9 bases had no gene match. The CDR3 is 15 amino acids. Germline CDR1 and CDR2: SNHLY and FYNNEI. In nucleotides, the CDR3 is TGTGCCAGCAGTGACCGGGGGACAGGGGTCCGGGGCTACACCTTC. Encoded protein: CASSDRGTGVRGYTF.

The table lists this clonotype with a count of one. J is TRBJ1-2 and V is TRBV7-2; D is undetermined. CDR1 is SGHTA, CDR2 FQGNSA, per germline. This CDR3 region has 15 residues. V gave up 1 base and J gave up 6 bases, with 15 bases separating them. Written as DNA, the CDR3 is TGTGCCAGCAGCTTAGAGTCCACCCGTAGGGATGGCTACACCTTC. Translating it yields CASSLESTRRDGYTF.

As concerns this clonotype: An end of the junction does not agree with germline; a read error may underlie this. The V gene is TRBV10-3, the J gene TRBJ2-7; 7 bases fit TRBD1. The CDR3 spans 14 residues. Per the germline V gene, CDR1 is ENHRY and CDR2 is SYGVKD. The CDR3 spells CGISGTGVLYEQYF. CDR3 DNA sequence: TGTGGCATCAGTGGCACAGGGGTCCTATACGAGCAGTACTTC.

J is TRBJ1-2 and V is TRBV20-1, with D possibly being TRBD1 (6 bases). The CDR3 spans 13 residues. CDR1 and CDR2 (germline): DFQATT, SNEGSKA (reference sequence). Trimming took 1 base from V and 5 from J, leaving 11 bases between them. The CDR3 DNA follows: TGCAGTGCTAGAGCCAGGGGCCTTTATGGCTACACCTTC. Its protein is CSARARGLYGYTF.

The chain has TRBV27 and TRBJ1-5, with TRBD1 identical over 7 bases. J was trimmed by 4 bases and V by 4 bases; bases with no gene match: 10. The CDR3 is 16 amino acids. From germline, CDR1 is MNHEY and CDR2 SMNVEV (reference sequence). CDR3 nucleotides: TGTGCCAGCAGTTCCCTCCAGGGGGGTAGAAATCAGCCCCAGCATTTT. Its protein product is CASSSLQGGRNQPQHF.

CDR3 in DNA: TGCAGTGCTTCCCCCCAGGCGGCGGCCCAGTACTTC. Translating it yields CSASPQAAAQYF. The rearrangement uses TRBV20-1 and TRBJ2-5; D not resolved. Trimming cost V 5 bases and J 9 bases, with 16 bases left between them. This CDR3 spans 12 amino acids. Germline assignment: CDR1 DFQATT and CDR2 SNEGSKA (reference sequence).

This clonotype was found a few times. The genes are TRBV20-1 and TRBJ1-2; D is ambiguous. The CDR3 is 13 residues long. V was pared by 3 bases and J by 3 bases, with 11 bases between. Germline loops: CDR1 DFQATT, CDR2 SNEGSKA (reference sequence). The CDR3 is CSARSDLDYGYTF. Here the CDR3 DNA reads TGCAGTGCTAGGTCGGATCTTGACTATGGCTACACCTTC.